The entry that follows covers one T cell receptor (beta chain) sequence. The record originates from a study of blood T cell repertoires in COVID-19. Study in general: COVID-19 samples from acute and convalescent phases originated in the United States, Italy and Spain. PBMCs, B-cell-depleted T cells, or T cells were the source of the cDNA or gDNA that made up the material.

Germline CDR1 reads SGDLS; CDR2 reads YYNGEE. J lost 8 bases, V lost 0 bases, and 8 bases had no gene match. The CDR3 covers 15 residues. Authors' processing steps: Scientists estimated how many nucleated cells there were by amplifying reference gene primers. TCRdb keeps only in-frame clones here, not all; method: immunoSEQ multiplex PCR. V and J calls and clone size are those listed in that table; D and trimming were worked out from the DNA. The data hold about 380,000 clones, with around 89% observed a single time. The receptor was isolated from a middle-aged man with acute or convalescent COVID-19. The sample was peripheral blood. The rearrangement joins TRBV9 to TRBJ2-1; TRBD2 matches at 7 bases. CDR3 in DNA: TGTGCCAGCAGCGTAGGACTAGCTGAAGTCTATGAGCAGTTCTTC. Encoded protein: CASSVGLAEVYEQFF.